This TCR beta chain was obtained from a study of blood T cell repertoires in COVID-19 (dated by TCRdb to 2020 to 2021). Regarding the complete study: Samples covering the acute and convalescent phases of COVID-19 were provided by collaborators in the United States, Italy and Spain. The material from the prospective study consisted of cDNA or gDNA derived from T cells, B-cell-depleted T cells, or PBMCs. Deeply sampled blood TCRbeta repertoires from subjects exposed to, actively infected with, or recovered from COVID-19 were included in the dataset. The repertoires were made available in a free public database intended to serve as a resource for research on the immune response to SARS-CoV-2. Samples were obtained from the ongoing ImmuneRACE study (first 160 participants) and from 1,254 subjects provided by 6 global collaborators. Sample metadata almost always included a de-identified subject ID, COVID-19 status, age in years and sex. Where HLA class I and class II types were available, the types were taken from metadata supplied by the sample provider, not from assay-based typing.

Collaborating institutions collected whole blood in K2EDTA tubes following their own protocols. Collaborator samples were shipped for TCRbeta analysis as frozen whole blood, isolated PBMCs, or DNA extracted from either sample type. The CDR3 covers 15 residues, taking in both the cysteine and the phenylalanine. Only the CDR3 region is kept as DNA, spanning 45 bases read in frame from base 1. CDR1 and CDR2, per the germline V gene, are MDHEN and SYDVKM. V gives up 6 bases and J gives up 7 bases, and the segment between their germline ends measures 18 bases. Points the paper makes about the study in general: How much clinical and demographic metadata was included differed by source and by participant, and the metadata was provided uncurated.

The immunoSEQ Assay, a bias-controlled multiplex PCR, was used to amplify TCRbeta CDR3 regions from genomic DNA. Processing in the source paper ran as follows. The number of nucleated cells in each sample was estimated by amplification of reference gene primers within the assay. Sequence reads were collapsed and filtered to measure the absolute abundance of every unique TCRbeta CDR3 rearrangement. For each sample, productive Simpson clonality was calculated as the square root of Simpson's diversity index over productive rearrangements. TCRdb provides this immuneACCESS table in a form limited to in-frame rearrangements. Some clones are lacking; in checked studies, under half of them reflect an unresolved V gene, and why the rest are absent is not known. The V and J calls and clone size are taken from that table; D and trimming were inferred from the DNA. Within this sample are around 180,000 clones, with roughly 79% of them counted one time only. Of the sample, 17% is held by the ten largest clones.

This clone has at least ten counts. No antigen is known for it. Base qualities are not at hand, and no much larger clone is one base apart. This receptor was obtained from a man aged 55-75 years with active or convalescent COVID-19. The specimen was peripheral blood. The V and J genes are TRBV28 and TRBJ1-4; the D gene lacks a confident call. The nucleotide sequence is TGTGCCAGCAGCAAACAAATTTCAATATCTGAAAAACTGTTTTTT. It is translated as CASSKQISISEKLFF.